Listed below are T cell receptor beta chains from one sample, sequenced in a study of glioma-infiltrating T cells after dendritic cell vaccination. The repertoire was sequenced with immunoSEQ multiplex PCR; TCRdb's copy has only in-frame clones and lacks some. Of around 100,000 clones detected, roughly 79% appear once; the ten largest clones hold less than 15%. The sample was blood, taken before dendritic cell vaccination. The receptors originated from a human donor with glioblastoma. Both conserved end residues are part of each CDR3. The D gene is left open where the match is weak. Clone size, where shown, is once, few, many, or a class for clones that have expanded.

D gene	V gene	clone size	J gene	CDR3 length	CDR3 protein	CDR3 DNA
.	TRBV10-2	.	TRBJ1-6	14	CASSQGLGNSPLHF	TGCGCCAGCAGTCAGGGGCTGGGGAATTCACCCCTCCACTTT
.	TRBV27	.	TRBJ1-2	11	CASSFRGSYTF	TGTGCCAGCAGTTTCAGGGGTAGCTACACCTTC
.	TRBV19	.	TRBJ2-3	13	CASSQRHTDTQYF	TGTGCCAGTAGTCAAAGACACACAGATACGCAGTATTTT
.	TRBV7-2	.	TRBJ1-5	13	CASSSRPGQPQHF	TGTGCCAGCAGCTCCCGTCCAGGTCAGCCCCAGCATTTT
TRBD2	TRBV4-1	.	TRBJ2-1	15	CASSQLVLAGIEQFF	TGCGCCAGCAGCCAATTGGTTCTAGCGGGGATTGAGCAGTTCTTC
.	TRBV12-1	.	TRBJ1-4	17	CASSFGPTGSEVEKLFF	TGTGCCAGCAGCTTTGGGCCCACAGGGTCGGAGGTTGAAAAACTGTTTTTT
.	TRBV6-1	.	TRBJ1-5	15	CASSESGASNQPQHF	TGTGCCAGCAGTGAATCAGGGGCCAGCAATCAGCCCCAGCATTTT
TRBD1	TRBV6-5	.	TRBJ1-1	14	CASSPDRAGTEAFF	TGTGCCAGCAGTCCGGACAGGGCAGGCACTGAAGCTTTCTTT
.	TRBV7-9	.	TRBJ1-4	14	CASSYRATNEKLFF	TGTGCCAGCAGCTACAGAGCAACTAATGAAAAACTGTTTTTT
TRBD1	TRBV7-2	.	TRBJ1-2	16	CASSLARDSGIYGYTF	TGTGCCAGCAGCTTAGCCCGGGACAGTGGAATATATGGCTACACCTTC
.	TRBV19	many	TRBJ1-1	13	CASSTSQNTEAFF	TGTGCCAGTAGTACTTCACAGAACACTGAAGCTTTCTTT
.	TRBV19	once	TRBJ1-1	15	CASSPTRQVNTEAFF	TGTGCCAGTAGCCCGACAAGACAGGTGAACACTGAAGCTTTCTTT
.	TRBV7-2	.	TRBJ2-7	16	CASSLVRGGSYYEQYF	TGTGCCAGCAGCTTAGTGAGGGGGGGCTCGTACTACGAGCAGTACTTC
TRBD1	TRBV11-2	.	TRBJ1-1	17	CASSLTRGQGLSTEAFF	TGTGCCAGCAGCTTAACCCGGGGACAGGGTTTGAGCACTGAAGCTTTCTTT
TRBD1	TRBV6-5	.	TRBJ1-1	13	CASKTGATTEAFF	TGTGCCAGTAAAACAGGGGCGACAACTGAAGCTTTCTTT
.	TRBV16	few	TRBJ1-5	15	CASSQSWQGNQPQHF	TGTGCCAGCAGCCAATCATGGCAGGGAAATCAGCCCCAGCATTTT
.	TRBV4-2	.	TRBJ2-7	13	CASSQEYSYEQYF	TGTGCCAGCAGCCAAGAATACAGCTACGAGCAGTACTTC
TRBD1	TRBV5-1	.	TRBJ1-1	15	CASSLSPDRRAEAFF	TGCGCCAGCAGCTTGTCCCCGGACAGGCGTGCTGAAGCTTTCTTT
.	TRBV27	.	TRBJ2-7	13	CATHAGDRYEQYF	TGTGCCACGCATGCAGGGGATAGGTACGAGCAGTACTTC
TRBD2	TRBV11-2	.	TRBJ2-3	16	CASSPRGAGGTDTQYF	TGTGCCAGCAGCCCACGAGGGGCGGGGGGCACAGATACGCAGTATTTT
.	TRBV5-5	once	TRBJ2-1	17	CASSLAVAAGDLNEQFF	TGTGCCAGCAGCTTGGCTGTTGCGGCAGGGGATTTGAATGAGCAGTTCTTC
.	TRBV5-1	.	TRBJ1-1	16	CASSRRGLSMNTEAFF	TGCGCCAGCAGCCGCCGGGGGTTGTCGATGAACACTGAAGCTTTCTTT
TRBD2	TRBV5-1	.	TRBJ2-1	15	CASSLASSGGKEQFF	TGCGCCAGCAGCTTGGCCTCTAGCGGGGGGAAGGAGCAGTTCTTC
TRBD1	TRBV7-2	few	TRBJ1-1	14	CASSEQGAGTEAFF	TGTGCCAGCAGCGAACAGGGGGCTGGGACTGAAGCTTTCTTT
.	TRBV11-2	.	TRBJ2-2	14	CASSPNRGTGELFF	TGTGCCAGCAGCCCCAACCGGGGGACCGGGGAGCTGTTTTTT
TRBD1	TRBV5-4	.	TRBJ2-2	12	CRMTGSTGELFF	TGTCGAATGACAGGGTCCACCGGGGAGCTGTTTTTT
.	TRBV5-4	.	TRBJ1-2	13	CASSSLENYGYTF	TGTGCCAGCAGCTCCCTCGAGAACTATGGCTACACCTTC
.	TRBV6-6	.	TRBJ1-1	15	CATRPPGTRNTEAFF	TGTGCCACCCGCCCCCCAGGGACTCGGAACACTGAAGCTTTCTTT
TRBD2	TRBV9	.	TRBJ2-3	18	CASSAPIGGGEYTDTQYF	TGTGCCAGCAGCGCCCCAATCGGGGGAGGGGAGTATACAGATACGCAGTATTTT
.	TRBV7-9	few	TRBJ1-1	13	CASCQGRGTEAFF	TGTGCCAGCTGTCAGGGGAGAGGGACTGAAGCTTTCTTT
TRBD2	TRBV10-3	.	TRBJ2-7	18	CAISESILSERGDLEQYF	TGTGCCATCAGTGAGTCGATTCTCAGCGAGCGGGGGGATCTCGAGCAGTACTTC
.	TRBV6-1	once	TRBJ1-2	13	CAIEVTGIYGYTF	TGTGCCATCGAAGTAACAGGGATCTATGGCTACACCTTC
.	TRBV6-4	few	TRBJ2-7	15	CASSYSTRGRDEQYF	TGTGCCAGCAGTTACTCGACTAGGGGACGTGACGAGCAGTACTTC
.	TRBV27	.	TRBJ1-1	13	CASSLQGGQSAFF	TGTGCCAGCAGTTTACAAGGCGGACAGTCAGCTTTCTTT
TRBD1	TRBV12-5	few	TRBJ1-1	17	CASGFAGTGGGNTEAFF	TGTGCTAGTGGTTTCGCGGGGACAGGGGGTGGGAACACTGAAGCTTTCTTT
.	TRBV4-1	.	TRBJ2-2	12	CASSPFPGELFF	TGCGCCAGCAGCCCGTTCCCCGGGGAGCTGTTTTTT
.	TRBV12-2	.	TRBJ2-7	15	CASRPEEEGPYEQYF	TGTGCAAGTCGCCCGGAAGAGGAGGGGCCCTACGAGCAGTACTTC
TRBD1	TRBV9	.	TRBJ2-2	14	CASSHTGGPGELFF	TGTGCCAGCAGCCACACAGGGGGCCCCGGGGAGCTGTTTTTT
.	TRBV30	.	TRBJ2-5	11	CAWSVRETQYF	TGTGCCTGGAGTGTGCGAGAGACCCAGTACTTC
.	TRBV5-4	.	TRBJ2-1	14	CASSALRGLHEQFF	TGTGCCAGCAGCGCCCTCAGGGGCCTCCATGAGCAGTTCTTC
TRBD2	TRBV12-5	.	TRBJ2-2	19	CASGGTSGGLLRGTGELFF	TGTGCTAGTGGTGGCACTAGCGGTGGACTTCTGAGGGGGACCGGGGAGCTGTTTTTT
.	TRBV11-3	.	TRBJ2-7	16	CASSLVTAGVENEQYF	TGTGCCAGCAGCTTAGTAACCGCAGGGGTGGAGAACGAGCAGTACTTC
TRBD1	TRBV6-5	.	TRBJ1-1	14	CASSYIAGGTEAFF	TGTGCCAGCAGTTATATTGCAGGGGGCACTGAAGCTTTCTTT
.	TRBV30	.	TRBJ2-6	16	CARYAPGPPGANVLTF	TGTGCCCGGTACGCCCCAGGGCCCCCTGGGGCCAACGTCCTGACTTTC
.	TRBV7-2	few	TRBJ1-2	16	CASSLALDSPNYGYTF	TGTGCCAGCAGCTTAGCGCTAGACAGTCCCAACTATGGCTACACCTTC